This T cell receptor beta chain was sequenced in a study of blood T cells in healthy people across ages. Background on the study: The template switching approach captured approximately one barcoded beta molecule for every two T cells. Study outcomes and limitations: Observed TCR beta diversity showed a strong correlation with the percentage of naive T cells as measured by flow cytometry. Older individuals had lower TCR beta diversity per million T cells (the decline was roughly linear).

The CDR3 has 13 residues. V shed 6 bases and J shed 3 bases, with 11 bases lying between them. CDR1 and CDR2 (germline): SGHTA, FQGNSA. Primed by a sample-barcoded 5' primer and a J-beta primer mix, a second PCR proceeded for about 6 to 12 cycles. Researchers report that a template-switch adaptor with 12 random nucleotides tagged each cDNA molecule. TCRdb analysed the 5' RACE reads with MiXCR anew, one entry per CDR3 protein. The repertoire includes 550,000 to 750,000 distinct CDR3 sequences, under 25% of them detected once, and around 3.4% sits in the top ten. Worth noting for this clonotype: Its target is unknown.

The sequencing input was blood. The sequence derives from a man aged 65 to 79 in good health. The chain employs TRBV7-2 and TRBJ1-1; the D is unclear. The DNA of the CDR3 is TGTGCCAGCAGTCAAGGGCCTCACACTGAAGCTTTCTTT. Protein: CASSQGPHTEAFF.